This T cell receptor (beta chain) was profiled in a study of CD4 and CD8 cells across lung adenocarcinoma regions. The CDR3 totals 14 residues. Germline CDR1 MNHNS, CDR2 SASEGT. MiXCR, run by TCRdb on the PCR reads, gives a single entry per CDR3 protein. The sample lists 3,000 to 4,000 distinct CDR3 sequences; approximately 58% were seen once. The patients had localized lung adenocarcinoma, a non-small cell subtype. The sequenced sample consisted of CD4+ T cells from the center of a lung tumor. The origin of this receptor is a female donor with lung adenocarcinoma. The CD4 and CD8 labels of this study may be unreliable. The chain uses TRBV6-1 and TRBJ2-7, with D unresolved. The DNA matches TRBJ2-1 better at its end, which makes the J call doubtful. The CDR3: CASSEYSISYEQFF. CDR3 nucleotides: TGTGCCAGCAGTGAGTACTCGATCTCCTACGAGCAGTTCTTC.